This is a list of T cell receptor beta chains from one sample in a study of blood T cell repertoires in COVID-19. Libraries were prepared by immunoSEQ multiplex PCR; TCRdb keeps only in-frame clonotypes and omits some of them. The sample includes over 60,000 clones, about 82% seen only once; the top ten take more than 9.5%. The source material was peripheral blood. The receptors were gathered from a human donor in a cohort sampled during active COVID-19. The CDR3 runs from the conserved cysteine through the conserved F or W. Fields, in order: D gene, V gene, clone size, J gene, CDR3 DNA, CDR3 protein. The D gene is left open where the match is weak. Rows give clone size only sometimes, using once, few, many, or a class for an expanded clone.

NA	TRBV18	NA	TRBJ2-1	TGTGCCAGCTCACCACTGGCGGATAGCAATGAGCAGTTCTTC	CASSPLADSNEQFF
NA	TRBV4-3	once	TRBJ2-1	TGCGCCAGCAGCCGGGCGGGACTCCTTGGGGGAGAGCAGTTCTTC	CASSRAGLLGGEQFF
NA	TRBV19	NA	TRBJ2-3	TGTGCCAGTAGTCCCGGCGGCGCAGGTGTGGGGGGAACTAGCACAGATACGCAGTATTTT	CASSPGGAGVGGTSTDTQYF
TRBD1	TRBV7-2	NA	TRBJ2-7	TGTGCCAGCAGCATGCTACGGGACAGGGGTCACGAGCAGTACTTC	CASSMLRDRGHEQYF
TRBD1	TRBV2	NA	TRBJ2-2	TGTGCCAGCAGGGGGACAGGGGGTCGAACCGGGGAGCTGTTTTTT	CASRGTGGRTGELFF
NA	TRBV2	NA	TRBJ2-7	TGTGCCAGCAGTGATCTAGGGGCCGAGCAGTACTTC	CASSDLGAEQYF
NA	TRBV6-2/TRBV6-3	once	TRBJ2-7	TGTGCCAGCAGTTACTCGCTCGCGGGCCCCTACGAGCAGTACTTC	CASSYSLAGPYEQYF
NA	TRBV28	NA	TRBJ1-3	TGTGCCAGCAGTTTTGGGGAGGGAAACACCATATATTTT	CASSFGEGNTIYF
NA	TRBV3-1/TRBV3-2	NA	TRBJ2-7	TGTGCCAGCAGCCAAGGGACAGTTAGCTCCTACGAGCAGTACTTC	CASSQGTVSSYEQYF
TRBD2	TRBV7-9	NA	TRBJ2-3	TGTGCCAGCAGCCCAACTGGACTAGCGTTGGATACGCAGTATTTT	CASSPTGLALDTQYF
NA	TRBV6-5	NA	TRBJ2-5	TGTGCCAGCAGACCTAGGGCCGGGGGAGAGACCCAGTACTTC	CASRPRAGGETQYF
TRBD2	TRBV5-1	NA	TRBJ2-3	TGCGCCAGCAGCTTCCTCGCGGGAGACGCAGATACGCAGTATTTT	CASSFLAGDADTQYF
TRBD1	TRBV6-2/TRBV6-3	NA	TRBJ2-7	TGTGCCAGCAGCAGGACAGGGATATACGAGCAGTACTTC	CASSRTGIYEQYF
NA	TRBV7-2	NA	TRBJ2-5	TGTGCCAGCAGCTCCCTCGGGGAGACCCAGTACTTC	CASSSLGETQYF
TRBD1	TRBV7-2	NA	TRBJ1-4	TGTGCCAGCAGACTCATGGGACAGGAGAATGAAAAACTGTTTTTT	CASRLMGQENEKLFF
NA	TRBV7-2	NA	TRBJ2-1	TGTGCCAGCAGCTTAAAGGGCGGGATTGAGCAGTTCTTC	CASSLKGGIEQFF
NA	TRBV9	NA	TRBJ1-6	TGTGCCAGCAGCGTATCCAGCTCCTATAATTCACCCCTCCACTTT	CASSVSSSYNSPLHF
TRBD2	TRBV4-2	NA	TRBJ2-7	TGTGCCAGCAGCCAAGATTGGGGGAGGGCTTCCTACGAGCAGTACTTC	CASSQDWGRASYEQYF
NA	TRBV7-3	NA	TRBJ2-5	TGTGCCAGCAGCATTACCGGGACATACTCAGGAGAGACCCAGTACTTC	CASSITGTYSGETQYF
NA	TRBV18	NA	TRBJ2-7	TGTGCCAGCTCATCAGACACCGCTCCCTACGAGCAGTACTTC	CASSSDTAPYEQYF
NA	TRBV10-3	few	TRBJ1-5	TGTGCCATCAGTACCCAGGGGAACCAGCCCCAGCATTTT	CAISTQGNQPQHF
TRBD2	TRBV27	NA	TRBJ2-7	TGTGCCAGCACTCCGGGGGGACCAACATACGAGCAGTACTTC	CASTPGGPTYEQYF
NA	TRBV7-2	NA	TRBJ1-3	TGTGCCAGCCGCCCGAGGAACTCTGGAAACACCATATATTTT	CASRPRNSGNTIYF
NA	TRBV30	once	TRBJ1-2	TGTGCCTGGAGTGTAGTCTGGAGCGGCTACACCTTC	CAWSVVWSGYTF
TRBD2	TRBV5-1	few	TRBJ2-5	TGCGCCAGCAGCTTGGGGCTGTCATCGGGACTAGCCAACCCAGAGACCCAGTACTTC	CASSLGLSSGLANPETQYF
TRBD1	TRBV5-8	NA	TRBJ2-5	TGTGCCAGCAGCTGGTCGGGACAGCAAGAGACCCAGTACTTC	CASSWSGQQETQYF
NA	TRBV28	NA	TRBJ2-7	TGTGCCAGCAGTTTATCACTAGCCCTCGAGCAGTACTTC	CASSLSLALEQYF
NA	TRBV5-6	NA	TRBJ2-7	TGTGCCAGCAGCTTGAGCGGGACACCCTACGAGCAGTACTTC	CASSLSGTPYEQYF
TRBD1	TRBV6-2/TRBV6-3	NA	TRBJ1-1	TGTGCCAGCAGTTACTTTGACAGGGGAACTGAAGCTTTCTTT	CASSYFDRGTEAFF